This T cell receptor beta chain was recorded in a study of blood T cell repertoires in COVID-19. As for the study in general: Specimens from acute and convalescent COVID-19 originated in the United States, Italy and Spain. The analysed material was cDNA or gDNA that came from T cells, B-cell-depleted T cells, or PBMCs.

Under the authors' procedure: Reference gene primer amplification gave nucleated cell count estimates. Measured with immunoSEQ multiplex PCR; TCRdb has only the in-frame clones, and not every one. V and J calls and clone size are copied from that table; D and trimming were computed from the DNA. The sample has some 250,000 clones; around 83% are singletons. In germline, CDR1 is MDHEN, CDR2 SYDVKM. With V trimmed by 2 bases and J by 4 bases, 4 bases remained unmatched. The CDR3 contains 15 residues. This clonotype originated in a woman older than 75 with acute or convalescent COVID-19. Sequencing input: peripheral blood. The V call is TRBV28, the J call TRBJ2-1; the match to TRBD2 covers 8 bases. CDR3 bases: TGTGCCAGCAGTTTAGGGCTAGCGGGTTACAATGAGCAGTTCTTC. Encoded protein: CASSLGLAGYNEQFF.